The 29 T cell receptor beta chains in this list originate from one sample, sequenced in a study of blood T cell repertoires in COVID-19. Here immunoSEQ multiplex PCR was the method, and the copy in TCRdb shows in-frame clones only, minus some. The table lists roughly 100,000 clones, more than 75% of them singletons. The material sequenced was peripheral blood. The receptors here all came from a human donor in a cohort sampled during active COVID-19.

The table lists this clone with a count of one. CDR3 sequence reads: CASSVGQVNTEAFF. In DNA, the CDR3 is TGTGCCAGCAGCGTGGGACAGGTGAACACTGAAGCTTTCTTT. The genes are TRBV27 and TRBJ1-1; 8 positions agree with TRBD1. The CDR3 length is 14 residues. CDR1 and CDR2 from the germline V gene are MNHEY and SMNVEV (reference sequence). Trimming took 6 bases from V and 0 from J; bases not matched to a gene: 3.

The chain joins TRBV27 to TRBJ1-1; D unresolved. Trimming took off 4 bases at V and 1 base at J, with 10 bases between the two ends. The CDR3 is made up of 14 amino acids. Per the germline V gene, CDR1 is MNHEY and CDR2 is SMNVEV (reference sequence). In DNA form, the CDR3 reads TGTGCCAGCAGTTCTCAGCGGGGGAACACTGAAGCTTTCTTT. As protein: CASSSQRGNTEAFF.

CDR3 DNA sequence: TGTGCCAGCAGCCCCCGGACAGGCTCCTACGAGCAGTACTTC. This gives the protein CASSPRTGSYEQYF. This sequence joins TRBV13 and TRBJ2-7, with 7 bases lining up with TRBD1. J gave up 0 bases and V 5 bases, and 4 bases lay outside the gene matches. Per germline, CDR1 PRHDT and CDR2 FYEKMQ (reference sequence). This CDR3 has 14 amino acids.

J is TRBJ2-5 and V is TRBV11-3, with a tentative D call TRBD1 (5 bases). Germline CDR1 SGHNT, CDR2 YENEEA. CDR3 length: 14 amino acids. The ends were cut back, 2 bases at V and 5 bases at J, with 12 bases in the middle. CDR3 coding DNA: TGTGCCAGCAGCTTAAGGGGTTTAGGGGAGACCCAGTACTTC. Amino acids: CASSLRGLGETQYF.

This clone was counted between two and nine times. The chain employs TRBV29-1 and TRBJ2-5; TRBD2 agrees at 8 bases. Germline lookup yields CDR1 SQVTM and CDR2 ANQGSEA. Losses at the gene ends were 7 bases for V and 1 base for J; bases not matched to a gene: 2. The CDR3 consists of 12 residues. CDR3 region: CSGTSGQETQYF. CDR3 DNA: TGCAGCGGTACTAGCGGCCAAGAGACCCAGTACTTC.

This chain links TRBV27 with TRBJ2-7; D not resolved. Trimming cost V 0 bases and J 11 bases, with 14 bases left between them. This CDR3 region has 13 residues. Germline loops: CDR1 MNHEY, CDR2 SMNVEV (reference sequence). CDR3 DNA sequence: TGTGCCAGCAGTTTATCGTCCGGTGGCGGTGAGTACTTC. Translating it yields CASSLSSGGGEYF.

The J gene is TRBJ1-2, the V gene TRBV28; unclear D gene. Germline CDR1 and CDR2: MDHEN and SYDVKM. Trimming shortened V by 2 bases and J by 4 bases, and 8 bases separated the two germline ends. CDR3 length equals 13 residues. CDR3 coding DNA: TGTGCCAGCAGTTTAGGGCAGTCCTATGGCTACACCTTC. Its protein product is CASSLGQSYGYTF.

V is TRBV2 and J is TRBJ2-2, with TRBD1 matching 10 bases. This CDR3 is 14 amino acids long. Germline loops: CDR1 SNHLY, CDR2 FYNNEI. V was pared by 6 bases and J by 4 bases, with 2 bases of the junction left unmatched. The CDR3 spells CASSGTGATGELFF. The CDR3 bases are TGTGCCAGCAGCGGGACAGGGGCCACCGGGGAGCTGTTTTTT.

The V and J genes are TRBV7-3 and TRBJ1-6; D gene ambiguous. The germline V gene has CDR1 SGHTA and CDR2 FQGTGA. CDR3 size: 14 residues. The V end was cut by 2 bases, the J end by 9 bases, with 11 bases between. The CDR3 here is CASSLEAQGSPLHF. CDR3 DNA sequence: TGTGCCAGCAGCTTAGAGGCACAAGGTTCACCCCTCCACTTT.

V and J are TRBV2 and TRBJ2-7; 11 bases line up with TRBD1. Germline CDR1 and CDR2: SNHLY and FYNNEI. The CDR3 is made up of 14 amino acids. The junction had 3 bases not matched to a gene; V was cut back by 5 bases and J by 3 bases. CDR3 region: CASSLGTGGYEQYF. The CDR3 bases are TGTGCCAGCAGTCTCGGGACAGGGGGCTACGAGCAGTACTTC.

The V gene is TRBV5-6, the J gene TRBJ2-1, with 7 bases lining up with TRBD2. This CDR3 contains 13 residues. Germline V gene data show CDR1 as SGHDT and CDR2 as YYEEEE. J lost 10 bases, V lost 0 bases, and 4 bases had no gene match. The CDR3 loop is CASSLEVGGEQFF. In nucleotides, the CDR3 is TGTGCCAGCAGCTTGGAGGTCGGGGGGGAGCAGTTCTTC.

The CDR3 loop reads CASSGTSGRILFF. In DNA form, the CDR3 reads TGTGCCAGCTCCGGGACTAGCGGCCGGATCCTGTTCTTC. The rearrangement joins TRBV18 to TRBJ2-1, with 11 bases identical to TRBD2. Trimming removed 6 bases from V and 15 bases from J; junction bases left unmatched: 10. The CDR3 contains 13 residues. Germline loops: CDR1 KGHSH, CDR2 LQKENI.

The chain recombines TRBV28 with TRBJ2-4; tentatively, D is TRBD2 (5 bases). The CDR3 has 15 amino acids. Trimming removed 7 bases at V and 6 bases at J, with 19 bases between. The germline V gene encodes CDR1 MDHEN and CDR2 SYDVKM. The CDR3 DNA reads TGTGCCAGCACCGCGAACCCTGGAGGTATAAACATTCAGTACTTC. Amino acids: CASTANPGGINIQYF.

The chain has TRBV28 and TRBJ2-1; 8 bases align to TRBD1. The CDR3 loop spans 14 amino acids. Germline V CDR1 and CDR2: MDHEN, SYDVKM. Losses at the gene ends were 5 bases for V and 12 bases for J; bases not matched to a gene: 12. The CDR3 nucleotides read TGTGCCAGCAGTGAGACAGGGGTCACCCGTGGGCAGTTCTTC. It is translated as CASSETGVTRGQFF.

The V and J genes are TRBV19 and TRBJ2-3, with 7 bases fitting TRBD2. The CDR3 contains 15 residues. After removal of 7 bases from V and 2 bases from J, the junction contained 9 bases not matched to a gene. From germline, CDR1 is LNHDA and CDR2 SQIVND (reference sequence). Here the CDR3 DNA reads TGTGCCAGTACCTCCTGGGGGGGGGACACAGATACGCAGTATTTT. Translation gives CASTSWGGDTDTQYF.

The table lists this clone with a few counts. V usage is TRBV27 and J usage is TRBJ2-7; possible D gene TRBD1, 5 bases. Trimming stripped 8 bases from V and 0 bases from J, with 8 bases between. Germline V gene data show CDR1 as MNHEY and CDR2 as SMNVEV (reference sequence). The CDR3 runs to 12 residues. CDR3 nucleotide sequence: TGTGCCAGCTTTGACAGCTCCTACGAGCAGTACTTC. Its translation is CASFDSSYEQYF.

This clone was seen just once. The rearrangement joins TRBV10-3 to TRBJ1-5; D call uncertain. Germline loops: CDR1 ENHRY, CDR2 SYGVKD. The CDR3 has 17 residues. Trimming took off 0 bases at V and 4 bases at J, with 16 bases between the two ends. CDR3 sequence reads: CAISESRVGLVNQPQHF. The CDR3, as DNA: TGTGCCATCAGTGAGTCTCGGGTAGGTCTTGTTAATCAGCCCCAGCATTTT.

This rearrangement joins TRBV15 to TRBJ1-2; TRBD1 matches at 9 bases. The length of the CDR3 is 18 residues. The V and J ends lost 0 bases and 4 bases, in that order; junction bases with no gene match: 12. The germline CDR1 and CDR2 sequences are LNHNV and YYDKDF (reference sequence). CDR3 sequence reads: CATSRDPWTGDTSYGYTF. For the CDR3, the DNA is TGTGCCACCAGCAGAGATCCATGGACAGGGGACACAAGCTATGGCTACACCTTC.

This rearrangement joins TRBV28 to TRBJ2-2, with 12 bases that match TRBD2. Germline CDR1 MDHEN, CDR2 SYDVKM. CDR3 length: 16 amino acids. With 3 bases clipped from V and 8 bases from J, the junction kept 7 bases outside the gene matches. Here the CDR3 reads CASSFLAGGPRGELFF. Here the CDR3 DNA reads TGTGCCAGCAGTTTTCTAGCGGGGGGGCCTCGAGGGGAGCTGTTTTTT.

V and J are TRBV7-2 and TRBJ2-5; possible D gene TRBD2, 6 bases. The CDR3 totals 16 residues. Germline-derived CDR1 and CDR2 are SGHTA and FQGNSA. Trimming removed 4 bases at V and 7 bases at J, with 22 bases between. The CDR3 DNA follows: TGTGCCAGCAGCTCTAGTTTAGGAGGGAGGTTGTGGACCCAGTACTTC. It codes for CASSSSLGGRLWTQYF.

This clone showed up just a few times. The gene calls are TRBV19 and TRBJ1-2; D perhaps matches TRBD1 (5 bases). The CDR3 runs to 15 residues. The germline gives CDR1 LNHDA, CDR2 SQIVND (reference sequence). V was cut by 4 bases and J by 4 bases, with 16 bases left in between. CDR3: CASSRDSQGSYGYTF. CDR3 nucleotides: TGTGCCAGTAGTAGGGATTCCCAGGGAAGCTATGGCTACACCTTC.

V is TRBV7-3 and J is TRBJ2-3; 12 bases align to TRBD2. Germline assignment: CDR1 SGHTA and CDR2 FQGTGA. CDR3 length equals 21 residues. V lost 3 bases, J lost 0 bases, and 16 bases stayed unmatched. CDR3 loop: CASSFTPVSSLAGGSTDTQYF. The CDR3 bases are TGTGCCAGCAGCTTTACGCCCGTTAGTTCGCTAGCGGGGGGGAGCACAGATACGCAGTATTTT.

The chain links TRBV5-8 to TRBJ2-7; 8 nucleotides line up with TRBD2. The germline gives CDR1 SGHTS, CDR2 YDEGEE. V was pared by 0 bases and J by 2 bases, with 10 bases of the junction left unmatched. The CDR3 has 17 residues. The CDR3 loop reads CASSLATSGGIPYEQYF. The CDR3 nucleotides are TGTGCCAGCAGCTTGGCCACAAGCGGGGGAATACCCTACGAGCAGTACTTC. The full variable domain, its missing parts supplied by reference TRBV5-8 and TRBJ2-7, is EAGVTQSPTHLIKTRGQQATLRCSPISGHTSVYWYQQALGLGLQFLLWYDEGEERNRGNFPPRFSGRQFPNYSSELNVNALELEDSALYLCASSLATSGGIPYEQYFGPGTRLTVT.

The chain uses TRBV28 and TRBJ2-1, with 7 bases identical to TRBD2. The J segment lost 8 bases and the V segment lost 5 bases, leaving 12 bases of the junction unmatched. The CDR3 contains 15 residues. Germline-derived CDR1 and CDR2 are MDHEN and SYDVKM. CDR3 amino acids: CASSTLGGSLYEQFF. The CDR3 DNA is TGTGCCAGCAGTACCCTCGGCGGGAGTTTGTATGAGCAGTTCTTC.

The rearrangement joins TRBV3-1 (or the pseudogene TRBV3-2) to TRBJ1-4, with TRBD1 identical over 11 bases. CDR3 length equals 15 residues. Germline assignment: CDR1 LGHDT and CDR2 YNNKEL (reference sequence). With V trimmed by 4 bases and J by 8 bases, 6 bases remained unmatched. The CDR3 here is CASSPSGDRGEKLFF. As DNA, the CDR3 is TGTGCCAGCAGCCCCTCAGGGGACAGGGGGGAAAAACTGTTTTTT.

The chain is built from TRBV19 and TRBJ2-5, with a weak D call TRBD1 (6 bases). The V end was cut by 6 bases, the J end by 3 bases, with 20 bases between. Germline V gene data show CDR1 as LNHDA and CDR2 as SQIVND (reference sequence). This CDR3 is 16 amino acids long. The DNA of the CDR3 is TGTGCCAGTAGCCAGGGGCTAAGGACTTTCGAAGAGACCCAGTACTTC. This codes for CASSQGLRTFEETQYF.

The chain uses TRBV7-9 and TRBJ1-2, with TRBD1 identical over 8 bases. V lost 5 bases to trimming and J lost 3 bases; unmatched junction nucleotides: 8. The CDR3 has 15 residues. Germline lookup yields CDR1 SEHNR and CDR2 FQNEAQ (reference sequence). This CDR3 is CASSTDRGFDYGYTF. The CDR3 DNA reads as TGTGCCAGCAGCACAGACAGGGGCTTCGACTATGGCTACACCTTC. The whole variable domain, filled in from reference TRBV7-9 and TRBJ1-2, reads DTGVSQNPRHKITKRGQNVTFRCDPISEHNRLYWYRQTLGQGPEFLTYFQNEAQLEKSRLLSDRFSAERPKGSFSTLEIQRTEQGDSAMYLCASSTDRGFDYGYTFGSGTRLTVV.

This chain uses TRBV19 with TRBJ2-7; 8 bases are a match to TRBD2. CDR1 is LNHDA, CDR2 SQIVND, per germline (reference sequence). CDR3 size: 15 residues. Trimming took 1 base from V and 6 from J; bases not matched to a gene: 8. The CDR3 region is CASSIVQRERAEQYF. DNA for the CDR3: TGTGCCAGTAGTATAGTTCAGCGGGAGCGGGCCGAGCAGTACTTC.

The rearrangement joins TRBV4-2 to TRBJ2-7, with TRBD1 identical over 7 bases. Germline loops: CDR1 LGHNA, CDR2 YNFKEQ. This CDR3 is 15 amino acids long. V lost 4 bases and J lost 2; bases outside the gene matches: 8. CDR3 DNA sequence: TGTGCCAGCAGCCCGCCAGGGGGTCCCGCCTACGAGCAGTACTTC. Its translation: CASSPPGGPAYEQYF.